This TCR beta chain comes out of a study of T cells in women clearing cervical HPV infection. Using immunoSEQ multiplex PCR, the repertoire was profiled, and TCRdb retains in-frame clones only, with some absent. The sample data list 27,000 or so clones. Source material: blood buffy coat. The TCR sequence derives from a woman between 18 and 70 years old with a cervical HPV16 infection that either progressed to CIN3+ or cleared (not recorded which).

The CDR3 region is CASRPTTLDTDTQYF. The sequenced part of the CDR3 DNA is TGTGCCAGTAGACCAACTACCCTAGACACAGATACG. The gene calls are TRBV19 and TRBJ2-3; unclear D gene. The read is 3 residues too short to cover the CDR3 end, so that end is filled in from the germline J gene. The germline gives CDR1 LNHDA, CDR2 SQIVND (reference sequence). The ends were cut back, 6 bases at V and 2 bases at J, with 15 bases in the middle. This CDR3 contains 15 residues.